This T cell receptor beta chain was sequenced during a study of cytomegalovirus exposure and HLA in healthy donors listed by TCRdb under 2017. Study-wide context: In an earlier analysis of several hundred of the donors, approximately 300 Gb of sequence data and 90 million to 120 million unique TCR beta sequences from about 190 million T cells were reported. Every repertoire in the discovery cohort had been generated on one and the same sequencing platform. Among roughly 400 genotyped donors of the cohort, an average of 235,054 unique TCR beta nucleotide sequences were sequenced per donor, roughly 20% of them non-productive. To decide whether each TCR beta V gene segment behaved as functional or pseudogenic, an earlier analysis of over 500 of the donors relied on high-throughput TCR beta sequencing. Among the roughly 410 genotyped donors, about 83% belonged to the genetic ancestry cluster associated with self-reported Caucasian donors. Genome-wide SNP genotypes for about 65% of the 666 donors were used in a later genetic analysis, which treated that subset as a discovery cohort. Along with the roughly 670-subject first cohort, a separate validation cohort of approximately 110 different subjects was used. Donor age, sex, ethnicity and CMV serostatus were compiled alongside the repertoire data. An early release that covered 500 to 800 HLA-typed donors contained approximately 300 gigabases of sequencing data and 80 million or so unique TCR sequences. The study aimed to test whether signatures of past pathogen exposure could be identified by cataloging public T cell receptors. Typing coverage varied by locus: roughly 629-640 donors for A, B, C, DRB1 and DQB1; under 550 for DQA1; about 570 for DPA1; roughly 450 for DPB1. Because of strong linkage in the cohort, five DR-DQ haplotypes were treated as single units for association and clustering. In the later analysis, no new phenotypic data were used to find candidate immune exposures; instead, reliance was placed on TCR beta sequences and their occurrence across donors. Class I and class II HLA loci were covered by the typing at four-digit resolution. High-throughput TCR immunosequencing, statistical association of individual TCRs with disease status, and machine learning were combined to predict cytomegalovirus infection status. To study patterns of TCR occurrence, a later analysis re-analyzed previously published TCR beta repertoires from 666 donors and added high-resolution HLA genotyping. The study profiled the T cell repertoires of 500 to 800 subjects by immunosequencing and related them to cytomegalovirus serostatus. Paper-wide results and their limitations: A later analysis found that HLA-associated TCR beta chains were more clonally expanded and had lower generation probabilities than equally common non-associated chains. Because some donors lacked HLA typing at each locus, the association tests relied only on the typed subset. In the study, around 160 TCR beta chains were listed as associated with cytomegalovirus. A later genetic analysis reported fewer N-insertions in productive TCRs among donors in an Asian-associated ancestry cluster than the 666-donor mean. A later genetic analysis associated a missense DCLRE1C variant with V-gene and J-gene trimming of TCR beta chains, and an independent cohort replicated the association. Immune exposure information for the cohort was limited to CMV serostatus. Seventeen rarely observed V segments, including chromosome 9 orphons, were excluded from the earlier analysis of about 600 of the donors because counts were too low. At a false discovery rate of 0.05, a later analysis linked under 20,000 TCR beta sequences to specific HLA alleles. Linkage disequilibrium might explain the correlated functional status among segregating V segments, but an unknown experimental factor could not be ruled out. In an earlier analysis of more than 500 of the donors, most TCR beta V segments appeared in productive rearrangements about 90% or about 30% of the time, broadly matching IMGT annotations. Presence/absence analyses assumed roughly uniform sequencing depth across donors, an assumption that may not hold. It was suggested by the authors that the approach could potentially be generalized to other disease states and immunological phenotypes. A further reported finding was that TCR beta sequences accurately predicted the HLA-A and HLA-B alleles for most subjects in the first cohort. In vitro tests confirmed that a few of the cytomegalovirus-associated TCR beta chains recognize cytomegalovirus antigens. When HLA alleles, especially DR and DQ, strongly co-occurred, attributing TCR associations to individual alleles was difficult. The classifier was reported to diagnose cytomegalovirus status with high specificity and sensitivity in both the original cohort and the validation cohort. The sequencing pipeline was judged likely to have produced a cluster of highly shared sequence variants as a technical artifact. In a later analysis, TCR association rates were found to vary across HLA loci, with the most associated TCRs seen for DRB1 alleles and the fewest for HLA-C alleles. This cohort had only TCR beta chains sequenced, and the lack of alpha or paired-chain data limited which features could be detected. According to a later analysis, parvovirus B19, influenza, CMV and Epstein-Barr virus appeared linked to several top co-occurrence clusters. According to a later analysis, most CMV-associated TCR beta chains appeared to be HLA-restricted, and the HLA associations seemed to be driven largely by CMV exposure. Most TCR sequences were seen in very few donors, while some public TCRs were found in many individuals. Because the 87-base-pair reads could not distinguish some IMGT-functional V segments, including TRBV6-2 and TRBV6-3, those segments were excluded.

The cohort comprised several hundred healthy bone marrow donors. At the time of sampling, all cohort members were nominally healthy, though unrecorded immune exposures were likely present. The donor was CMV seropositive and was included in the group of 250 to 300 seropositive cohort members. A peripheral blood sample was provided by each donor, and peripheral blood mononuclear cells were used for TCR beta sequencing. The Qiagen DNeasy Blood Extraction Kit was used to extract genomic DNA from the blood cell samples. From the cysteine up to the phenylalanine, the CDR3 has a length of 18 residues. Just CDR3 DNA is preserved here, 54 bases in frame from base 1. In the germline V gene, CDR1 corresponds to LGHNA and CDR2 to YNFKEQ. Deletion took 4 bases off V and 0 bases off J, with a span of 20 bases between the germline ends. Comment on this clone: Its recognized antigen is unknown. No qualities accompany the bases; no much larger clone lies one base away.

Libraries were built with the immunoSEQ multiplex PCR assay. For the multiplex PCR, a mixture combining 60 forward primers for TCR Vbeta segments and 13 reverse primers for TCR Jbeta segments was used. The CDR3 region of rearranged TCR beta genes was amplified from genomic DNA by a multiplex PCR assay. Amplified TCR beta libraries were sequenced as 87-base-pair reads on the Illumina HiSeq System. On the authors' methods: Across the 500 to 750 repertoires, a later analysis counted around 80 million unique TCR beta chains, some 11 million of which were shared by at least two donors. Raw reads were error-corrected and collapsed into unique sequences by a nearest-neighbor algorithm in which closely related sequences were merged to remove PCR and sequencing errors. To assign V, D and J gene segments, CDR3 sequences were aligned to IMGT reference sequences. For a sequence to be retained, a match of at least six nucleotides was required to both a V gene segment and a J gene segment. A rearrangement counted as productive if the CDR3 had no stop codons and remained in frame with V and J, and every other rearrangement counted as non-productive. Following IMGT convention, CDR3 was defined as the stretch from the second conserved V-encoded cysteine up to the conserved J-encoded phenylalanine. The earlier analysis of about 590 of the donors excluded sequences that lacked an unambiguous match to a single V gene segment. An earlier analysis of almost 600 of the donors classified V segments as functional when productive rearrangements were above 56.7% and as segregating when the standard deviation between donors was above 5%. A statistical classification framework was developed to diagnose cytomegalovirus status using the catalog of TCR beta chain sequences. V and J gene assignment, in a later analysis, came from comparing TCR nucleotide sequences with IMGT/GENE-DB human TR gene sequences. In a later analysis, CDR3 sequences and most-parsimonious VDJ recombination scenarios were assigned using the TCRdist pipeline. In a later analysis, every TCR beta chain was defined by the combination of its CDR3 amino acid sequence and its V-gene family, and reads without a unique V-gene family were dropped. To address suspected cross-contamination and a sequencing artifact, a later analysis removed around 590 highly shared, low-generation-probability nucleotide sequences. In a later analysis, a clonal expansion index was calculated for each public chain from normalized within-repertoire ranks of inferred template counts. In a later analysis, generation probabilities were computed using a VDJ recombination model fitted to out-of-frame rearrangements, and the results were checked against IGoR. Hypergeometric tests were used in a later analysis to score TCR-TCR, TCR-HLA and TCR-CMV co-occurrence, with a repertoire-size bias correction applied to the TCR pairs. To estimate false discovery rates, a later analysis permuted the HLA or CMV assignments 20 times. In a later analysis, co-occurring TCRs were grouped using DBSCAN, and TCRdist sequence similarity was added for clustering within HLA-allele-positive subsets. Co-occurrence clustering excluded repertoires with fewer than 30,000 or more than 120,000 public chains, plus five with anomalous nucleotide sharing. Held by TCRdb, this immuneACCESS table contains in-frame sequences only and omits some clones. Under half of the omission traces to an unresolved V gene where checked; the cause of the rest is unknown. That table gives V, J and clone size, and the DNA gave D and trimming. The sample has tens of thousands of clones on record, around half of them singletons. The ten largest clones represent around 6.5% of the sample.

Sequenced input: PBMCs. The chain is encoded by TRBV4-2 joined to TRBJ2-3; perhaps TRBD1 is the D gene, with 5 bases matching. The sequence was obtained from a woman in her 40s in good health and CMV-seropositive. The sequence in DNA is TGTGCCAGCAGCCCTTCACAGGCCGCATCATATAGCACAGATACGCAGTATTTT. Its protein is CASSPSQAASYSTDTQYF.